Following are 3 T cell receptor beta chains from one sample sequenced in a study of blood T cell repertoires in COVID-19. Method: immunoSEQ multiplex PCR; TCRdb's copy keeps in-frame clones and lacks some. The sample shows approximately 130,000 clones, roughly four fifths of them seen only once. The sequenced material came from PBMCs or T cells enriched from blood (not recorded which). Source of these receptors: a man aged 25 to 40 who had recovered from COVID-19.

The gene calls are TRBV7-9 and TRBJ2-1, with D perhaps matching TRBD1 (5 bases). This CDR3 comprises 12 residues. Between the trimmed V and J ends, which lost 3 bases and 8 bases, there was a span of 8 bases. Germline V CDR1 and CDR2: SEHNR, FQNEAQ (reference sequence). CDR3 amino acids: CASSFQGYEQFF. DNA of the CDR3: TGTGCCAGCAGCTTCCAGGGATATGAGCAGTTCTTC.

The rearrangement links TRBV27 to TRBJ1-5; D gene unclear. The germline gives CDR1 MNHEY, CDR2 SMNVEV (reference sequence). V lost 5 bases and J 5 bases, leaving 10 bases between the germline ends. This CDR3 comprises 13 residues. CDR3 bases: TGTGCCAGCAGTGAGACACTTGATCAGCCCCAGCATTTT. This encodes CASSETLDQPQHF.

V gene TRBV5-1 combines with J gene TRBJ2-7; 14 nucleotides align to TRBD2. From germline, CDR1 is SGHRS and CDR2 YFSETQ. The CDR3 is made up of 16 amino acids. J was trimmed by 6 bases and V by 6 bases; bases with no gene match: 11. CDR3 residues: CASILLTSGRAGEQYF. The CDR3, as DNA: TGCGCCAGCATCCTTTTGACTAGCGGGAGGGCCGGCGAGCAGTACTTC.